This passage covers 11 T cell receptor beta chains from one sample sequenced in a study of blood T cell repertoires in COVID-19. Here immunoSEQ multiplex PCR was the method, and the copy in TCRdb shows in-frame clones only, minus some. This sample carries some 74,000 clones, more than 70% of them seen once, and the ten largest clones take more than 15%. Sequencing was carried out using peripheral blood. The receptor source for this set is a man aged 65 to 85 with active or convalescent COVID-19.

This sequence joins TRBV5-1 and TRBJ2-6; 7 nucleotides align to TRBD1. The CDR3 has 18 amino acids. Germline CDR1 is SGHRS and CDR2 is YFSETQ. With 4 bases clipped from V and 0 bases from J, the junction kept 10 bases outside the gene matches. CDR3 coding DNA: TGCGCCAGCAGCCTCAGTCCGGGACAGAACTCTGGGGCCAACGTCCTGACTTTC. Translation: CASSLSPGQNSGANVLTF.

This clone was counted between two and nine times. The rearrangement links TRBV30 to TRBJ1-2; D gene unclear. Germline assignment: CDR1 GTSNPN and CDR2 SVGIG (reference sequence). This CDR3 region has 13 residues. Trimming took off 3 bases at V and 3 bases at J, with 11 bases between the two ends. CDR3 sequence reads: CAWRGRADYGYTF. The CDR3 region has the DNA TGTGCCTGGAGAGGGAGGGCAGACTATGGCTACACCTTC.

This chain uses TRBV6-1 with TRBJ1-5; maybe TRBD1 (5 bases). Trimming took 9 bases from V and 0 from J, leaving 27 bases between them. Germline CDR1 and CDR2: MNHNS and SASEGT. This CDR3 has 19 amino acids. In DNA, the CDR3 is TGTGCCAGTAGAGAAAGGGGCACGGTTCGGAGCTATAGCAATCAGCCCCAGCATTTT. Encoded protein: CASRERGTVRSYSNQPQHF.

The chain combines TRBV5-1 with TRBJ2-7, with D tentatively TRBD1 (6 bases). The CDR3 sequence is 15 residues long. V was clipped by 7 bases and J by 0 bases, with 17 bases between them. The germline CDR1 and CDR2 sequences are SGHRS and YFSETQ. This CDR3 is CASWPGRGSSYEQYF. In DNA, the CDR3 is TGCGCCAGCTGGCCTGGTAGGGGGAGCTCCTACGAGCAGTACTTC.

V usage is TRBV11-2 and J usage is TRBJ2-1; 13 nucleotides match TRBD2. Germline CDR1 reads SGHAT; CDR2 reads FQNNGV. V was clipped by 5 bases and J by 5 bases; unmatched bases: 6. This CDR3 comprises 16 residues. The CDR3 region has the DNA TGTGCCAGCAGCCAACTAGCGGGGGGGCAAAACAATGAGCAGTTCTTC. The encoded protein is CASSQLAGGQNNEQFF.

The chain couples TRBV9 to TRBJ2-3, with 11 bases identical to TRBD2. J lost 2 bases, V lost 0 bases, and 5 bases had no gene match. The CDR3 totals 17 residues. CDR1 and CDR2 from the germline V gene are SGDLS and YYNGEE. DNA of the CDR3: TGTGCCAGCAGCGTAGTAGGGACTAGCGGTCACACAGATACGCAGTATTTT. Translation: CASSVVGTSGHTDTQYF.

The gene calls are TRBV13 and TRBJ1-1, with TRBD1 as a possible D gene (6 bases). Per the germline V gene, CDR1 is PRHDT and CDR2 is FYEKMQ (reference sequence). CDR3 length equals 15 residues. V was cut by 5 bases and J by 1 base, with 14 bases left in between. This chain's CDR3 is CASSPQGRPNTEAFF. The CDR3 nucleotides are TGTGCCAGCAGCCCCCAGGGGCGGCCGAACACTGAAGCTTTCTTT.

The J gene is TRBJ1-3, the V gene TRBV30; tentative D call: TRBD1 (6 bases). Germline V CDR1 and CDR2: GTSNPN, SVGIG (reference sequence). The CDR3 is 14 residues long. V was trimmed by 4 bases and J by 2 bases, leaving 12 bases between them. Here the CDR3 reads CAWTVRTAGNTIYF. As DNA, the CDR3 is TGTGCCTGGACAGTTAGGACAGCTGGAAACACCATATATTTT.

As to this clone: Different DNA sequences within this sample yield the same CDR3. V and J are TRBV3-1 (or the pseudogene TRBV3-2) and TRBJ2-2; no reliable D call. Between the trimmed V and J ends, which lost 2 bases and 6 bases, there was a span of 4 bases. This CDR3 spans 12 amino acids. Germline-derived CDR1 and CDR2 are LGHDT and YNNKEL (reference sequence). Here the CDR3 DNA reads TGTGCCAGCAGCCAACTTTCCGGGGAGCTGTTTTTT. It translates to CASSQLSGELFF.

The chain couples TRBV2 to TRBJ1-1; the D gene is possibly TRBD1 (5 bases). This CDR3 comprises 12 residues. V was cut by 5 bases and J by 5 bases, with 9 bases left in between. Germline V gene lookup returns CDR1 SNHLY and CDR2 FYNNEI. CDR3 DNA: TGTGCCAGCAGTCCCAGGGTTACTGAAGCTTTCTTT. This codes for CASSPRVTEAFF. The complete variable domain, with remaining parts taken from reference TRBV2 and TRBJ1-1, reads EPEVTQTPSHQVTQMGQEVILRCVPISNHLYFYWYRQILGQKVEFLVSFYNNEISEKSEIFDDQFSVERPDGSNFTLKIRSTKLEDSAMYFCASSPRVTEAFFGQGTRLTVV.

This clone has a handful of counts. The chain recombines TRBV6-1 with TRBJ1-3; 12 bases map to TRBD1. With V trimmed by 2 bases and J by 5 bases, 7 bases remained unmatched. The CDR3 has 17 amino acids. Germline lookup yields CDR1 MNHNS and CDR2 SASEGT. CDR3 amino acids: CASSEIFGTGGRNTIYF. CDR3 DNA: TGTGCCAGCAGTGAAATATTTGGGACAGGGGGCAGAAACACCATATATTTT.